These 29 T cell receptor beta chains came from one sample sequenced in a study of response to subunit inactivated influenza vaccine. MiXCR, applied by TCRdb to the RT-PCR reads, yields one record per CDR3 protein. This sample has almost 250,000 distinct CDR3 sequences, with 9% to 15% found just once. Sequences were derived from non-naive T cells sorted from PBMCs, sampled 14 to 15 days before vaccination. These receptors all come from a man in his fifties or sixties who received an inactivated influenza vaccine.

This clonotype was picked up many times. The CDR3 coding sequence is TGTGCCAGCAGTTTATTGGCCGGGACTAGCTCCTACGAGCAGTACTTC. It encodes CASSLLAGTSSYEQYF. V usage is TRBV28 and J usage is TRBJ2-7; TRBD2 aligns across 8 bases. Trimming at V came to 1 base and at J to 0 bases, leaving 5 bases not matched to a gene. The CDR3 has 16 residues. The germline V gene encodes CDR1 MDHEN and CDR2 SYDVKM.

A few counts support this clonotype. J is TRBJ2-3 and V is TRBV12-3 or TRBV12-4; D is perhaps TRBD2 (5 bases). The CDR3 totals 15 residues. The V and J ends lost 2 bases and 4 bases respectively, with 13 bases between them. The CDR3 loop is CASSLHIGRADTQYF. The DNA for the CDR3 is TGTGCCAGCAGTTTACATATAGGGAGAGCAGATACGCAGTATTTT.

The chain couples TRBV4-1 to TRBJ2-5; D gene unclear. Trimming stripped 0 bases from V and 3 bases from J, with 14 bases between. The CDR3 totals 16 residues. Germline V CDR1 and CDR2: MGHRA, YSYEKL. CDR3 loop: CASSQDLLGSEETQYF. DNA of the CDR3: TGCGCCAGCAGCCAAGACTTGTTGGGCAGTGAAGAGACCCAGTACTTC.

Comment on this clonotype: The conserved phenylalanine or tryptophan normally closing the CDR3 is absent here, so this likely arose from a read error. The rearrangement links TRBV4-2 to TRBJ2-3; 10 bases are shared with TRBD2. Germline V lookup: CDR1 LGHNA, CDR2 YNFKEQ. The CDR3 is made up of 17 amino acids. The ends lost 3 bases at V and 6 bases at J; junction bases unmatched: 12. CDR3 sequence (DNA): TGTGCCAGCAGCCACCCTCCCGGGACTAGCGATAGGGATACGCAGTATGTT. Its protein is CASSHPPGTSDRDTQYV.

Ten or more counts support this clonotype. The rearrangement joins TRBV6-2 or TRBV6-3 to TRBJ1-1; D unclear. Trimming pared 7 bases from V and 3 bases from J, leaving 9 bases between. The CDR3 totals 12 residues. CDR1 is MNHEY and CDR2 is SVGEGT in the germline V gene. CDR3 region: CASNNWDTEAFF. The CDR3 bases are TGTGCCAGCAATAATTGGGACACTGAAGCTTTCTTT.

The chain combines TRBV6-1 with TRBJ2-1; either TRBD1 or TRBD2 may supply D (5 bases each). V was shortened by 6 bases and J by 5 bases, with 14 bases between the two germline ends. CDR1 and CDR2 (germline): MNHNS, SASEGT. CDR3 size: 14 residues. The CDR3 bases are TGTGCCAGCAGGATGAGGGACCAAAACAATGAGCAGTTCTTC. It encodes CASRMRDQNNEQFF.

This clonotype was picked up a small number of times. The rearrangement links TRBV7-2 to TRBJ2-2, with a weak D call TRBD1 (6 bases). Germline assignment: CDR1 SGHTA and CDR2 FQGNSA. Trimming shortened V by 4 bases and J by 3 bases, and 12 bases separated the two germline ends. The CDR3 is 15 amino acids. The CDR3 loop reads CASSSGQTYTGELFF. The CDR3 DNA is TGTGCCAGCAGCTCCGGACAGACGTACACCGGGGAGCTGTTTTTT.

This clonotype has at least ten counts. V usage is TRBV20-1 and J usage is TRBJ2-5; D perhaps matches TRBD2 (5 bases). Trimming left V 4 bases short and J 4 bases short, with 13 bases between. Germline-derived CDR1 and CDR2 are DFQATT and SNEGSKA (reference sequence). This CDR3 comprises 13 residues. The CDR3 nucleotides are TGCAGTGCTACCGCCTTACTAGGAGAGACCCAGTACTTC. It specifies CSATALLGETQYF.

This clonotype came up a few times. V usage is TRBV4-3 and J usage is TRBJ1-3; D gene ambiguous. Trimming cost V 0 bases and J 2 bases, with 8 bases left between them. CDR1 and CDR2 from the germline V gene are LGHNA and YSLEER. This CDR3 has 15 residues. The CDR3 region is CASSQEWGAGNTIYF. Written as DNA, the CDR3 is TGCGCCAGCAGCCAAGAGTGGGGTGCTGGAAACACCATATATTTT.

The chain is built from TRBV27 and TRBJ2-3; possibly TRBD1 for D (6 bases). V lost 8 bases and J lost 3, with 9 bases in between. Per the germline V gene, CDR1 is MNHEY and CDR2 is SMNVEV (reference sequence). The CDR3 totals 12 residues. CDR3 DNA sequence: TGTGCCAGCGGGGGCGGGACAGATACGCAGTATTTT. It specifies CASGGGTDTQYF.

This clonotype was detected only a few times. The chain recombines TRBV5-1 with TRBJ2-3, with 8 bases fitting TRBD1. The CDR3 spans 15 residues. Germline V gene sequence: CDR1 SGHRS, CDR2 YFSETQ. V lost 1 base to trimming and J lost 3 bases; unmatched junction nucleotides: 4. CDR3 sequence: CASSLPGQATDTQYF. The CDR3, as DNA: TGCGCCAGCAGCTTGCCGGGACAGGCAACAGATACGCAGTATTTT.

The chain combines TRBV6-5 with TRBJ2-3; 12 nucleotides line up with TRBD2. Germline values: CDR1 MNHEY, CDR2 SVGAGI. The CDR3 is made up of 18 amino acids. Trimming at V came to 0 bases and at J to 2 bases, leaving 6 bases not matched to a gene. The CDR3 DNA sequence: TGTGCCAGCAGTTACTCAACCGGACTAGCGGGGAACACAGATACGCAGTATTTT. Translating it yields CASSYSTGLAGNTDTQYF.

This chain links TRBV2 with TRBJ2-3, with a tentative D call TRBD1 (5 bases). V was shortened by 10 bases and J by 3 bases, with 17 bases between the two germline ends. Germline CDR1 and CDR2: SNHLY and FYNNEI. The CDR3 runs 14 residues. The CDR3, as DNA: TGTGCCACCCAGGGCGGTAAAAGGACAGATACGCAGTATTTT. It encodes CATQGGKRTDTQYF.

V gene TRBV12-3 or TRBV12-4 combines with J gene TRBJ2-7; the D gene is possibly TRBD2 (5 bases). The CDR3 is 14 amino acids. V lost 6 bases and J lost 2, with 14 bases in between. The DNA for the CDR3 is TGTGCCAGCAGGCGGGTCGGGCAGGCCTACGAGCAGTACTTC. Protein: CASRRVGQAYEQYF.

V usage is TRBV6-2 or TRBV6-3 and J usage is TRBJ2-7; 7 nucleotides agree with TRBD1. V lost 4 bases and J lost 2; bases outside the gene matches: 5. Germline lookup yields CDR1 MNHEY and CDR2 SVGEGT. The CDR3 is 14 amino acids. CDR3 in amino acids: CASSWTGRTYEQYF. The CDR3 DNA sequence: TGTGCCAGCAGTTGGACAGGAAGGACCTACGAGCAGTACTTC.

The CDR3 DNA reads TGTGCCAGCAGCCCGGGGGAATACGAGCAGTACTTC. The encoded protein is CASSPGEYEQYF. The rearrangement joins TRBV25-1 to TRBJ2-7, with a possible D match to TRBD2 (6 bases). Per the germline V gene, CDR1 is MGHDK and CDR2 is SYGVNS. V shed 6 bases and J shed 4 bases, with 10 bases lying between them. CDR3 length equals 12 residues.

This clonotype was seen only a few times. This rearrangement joins TRBV5-1 to TRBJ2-7, with TRBD2 matching 9 bases. CDR1 and CDR2 from the germline V gene are SGHRS and YFSETQ. This CDR3 comprises 18 residues. V lost 4 bases, J lost 3 bases, and 17 bases stayed unmatched. The CDR3 is CASSPSVPSGEIYYEQYF. CDR3 nucleotides: TGCGCCAGCAGCCCCTCGGTCCCTAGCGGGGAGATATACTACGAGCAGTACTTC.

This clonotype was found a few times. The genes are TRBV6-1 and TRBJ2-2, with 9 bases aligning to TRBD2. This CDR3 is 16 amino acids long. Germline-derived CDR1 and CDR2 are MNHNS and SASEGT. With V trimmed by 6 bases and J by 6 bases, 11 bases remained unmatched. The CDR3 nucleotides read TGTGCCAGCAGCCCTTTCCCTAGCGGGAATGCCGGGGAGCTGTTTTTT. It specifies CASSPFPSGNAGELFF.

This clonotype was recorded a few times. This chain uses TRBV6-6 with TRBJ1-2; D gene ambiguous. Trimming pared 5 bases from V and 7 bases from J, leaving 11 bases between. Germline V CDR1 and CDR2: MNHNY, SVGAGI (reference sequence). This CDR3 spans 12 amino acids. The CDR3 sequence is CASSPAGGGYTF. CDR3 DNA sequence: TGTGCCAGCAGTCCGGCGGGTGGTGGCTACACCTTC.

V is TRBV28 and J is TRBJ1-1; D call uncertain. The CDR3 length is 13 residues. The germline V gene encodes CDR1 MDHEN and CDR2 SYDVKM. Trimming removed 5 bases at V and 1 base at J, with 8 bases between. The CDR3 sequence is CASSPTSNTEAFF. The CDR3 nucleotides read TGTGCCAGCAGTCCCACGTCGAACACTGAAGCTTTCTTT.

There are many counts of this clonotype. The chain recombines TRBV29-1 with TRBJ2-7; D possibly uses TRBD1 or TRBD2 (5 bases each). Trimming pared 1 base from V and 5 bases from J, leaving 15 bases between. Germline values: CDR1 SQVTM, CDR2 ANQGSEA. This CDR3 is built from 14 residues. CDR3 DNA sequence: TGCAGCGTTGAAGGGGGGAAGGGCTTACACGAGCAGTACTTC. Protein product: CSVEGGKGLHEQYF.

There are many counts of this clonotype. This chain uses TRBV11-1 with TRBJ1-2; TRBD1 matches at 7 bases. The CDR3 has 13 residues. The V segment lost 5 bases and the J segment 4 bases; nucleotides outside the gene matches: 4. Germline loops: CDR1 SGHAT, CDR2 FQDESV (reference sequence). CDR3 residues: CASSPRTGYGYTF. The CDR3 DNA reads as TGTGCCAGCAGCCCAAGGACAGGCTATGGCTACACCTTC.

This chain links TRBV15 with TRBJ2-2, with 7 bases identical to TRBD2. The ends lost 8 bases at V and 2 bases at J; junction bases unmatched: 8. The CDR3 contains 15 residues. Germline V CDR1 and CDR2: LNHNV, YYDKDF (reference sequence). The CDR3 region is CATLKGGRNTGELFF. DNA of the CDR3: TGTGCCACCCTAAAGGGCGGGAGAAACACCGGGGAGCTGTTTTTT.

This clonotype was seen at least ten times. The V call is TRBV7-9, the J call TRBJ2-1; tentatively, D is TRBD2 (6 bases). The CDR3 consists of 16 residues. Germline assignment: CDR1 SEHNR and CDR2 FQNEAQ (reference sequence). Trimming took 5 bases from V and 10 from J, leaving 24 bases between them. CDR3 region: CASSHGVAGTLIEQFF. The DNA for the CDR3 is TGTGCCAGCAGCCACGGCGTTGCGGGAACCCTCATCGAGCAGTTCTTC. The whole variable domain, remainder taken from reference TRBV7-9 and TRBJ2-1, is DTGVSQNPRHKITKRGQNVTFRCDPISEHNRLYWYRQTLGQGPEFLTYFQNEAQLEKSRLLSDRFSAERPKGSFSTLEIQRTEQGDSAMYLCASSHGVAGTLIEQFFGPGTRLTVL.

This clonotype has at least ten counts. The chain links TRBV5-1 to TRBJ2-2, with D unresolved. The germline V gene has CDR1 SGHRS and CDR2 YFSETQ. Trimming removed 0 bases from V and 1 base from J, with 4 bases in between. The CDR3 runs 14 residues. CDR3: CASSLEENTGELFF. The CDR3 bases are TGCGCCAGCAGCTTGGAAGAGAACACCGGGGAGCTGTTTTTT.

This clonotype was seen ten or more times. The J gene is TRBJ2-2, the V gene TRBV12-3 or TRBV12-4, with D unresolved. The CDR3 totals 11 residues. Trimming stripped 6 bases from V and 5 bases from J, with 4 bases between. The DNA of the CDR3 is TGTGCCAGCAGCACAACCGGGGAGCTGTTTTTT. As protein: CASSTTGELFF.

This clonotype has a count of ten or more. The V and J genes are TRBV6-1 and TRBJ2-1; D is perhaps TRBD1 (6 bases). The CDR3 runs to 16 residues. Germline loops: CDR1 MNHNS, CDR2 SASEGT. Trimming left V 5 bases short and J 13 bases short, with 27 bases between. The CDR3 here is CASSTRRRGQPFDQFF. For the CDR3, the DNA is TGTGCCAGCAGTACCCGGCGCAGGGGTCAACCCTTTGACCAGTTCTTC.

This clonotype was picked up many times. The V call is TRBV2, the J call TRBJ1-5, with D possibly being TRBD1 (5 bases). V shed 5 bases and J shed 4 bases, with 15 bases lying between them. The CDR3 has 15 residues. Germline loops: CDR1 SNHLY, CDR2 FYNNEI. CDR3 sequence: CASSLKGPLNQPQHF. CDR3 sequence (DNA): TGTGCCAGCAGTCTGAAGGGACCCCTAAATCAGCCCCAGCATTTT. Using reference TRBV2 and TRBJ1-5 for the parts outside the CDR3, the full variable domain is EPEVTQTPSHQVTQMGQEVILRCVPISNHLYFYWYRQILGQKVEFLVSFYNNEISEKSEIFDDQFSVERPDGSNFTLKIRSTKLEDSAMYFCASSLKGPLNQPQHFGDGTRLSIL.

The rearrangement uses TRBV5-1 and TRBJ2-3, with TRBD2 as a possible D gene (5 bases). The V end lost 0 bases, the J end lost 6 bases, and 11 bases lay between the germline ends. There are 14 residues in the CDR3. Germline CDR1 is SGHRS and CDR2 is YFSETQ. DNA of the CDR3: TGCGCCAGCAGCTTGGCGGAGGCCGGGGATACGCAGTATTTT. Amino acids: CASSLAEAGDTQYF.